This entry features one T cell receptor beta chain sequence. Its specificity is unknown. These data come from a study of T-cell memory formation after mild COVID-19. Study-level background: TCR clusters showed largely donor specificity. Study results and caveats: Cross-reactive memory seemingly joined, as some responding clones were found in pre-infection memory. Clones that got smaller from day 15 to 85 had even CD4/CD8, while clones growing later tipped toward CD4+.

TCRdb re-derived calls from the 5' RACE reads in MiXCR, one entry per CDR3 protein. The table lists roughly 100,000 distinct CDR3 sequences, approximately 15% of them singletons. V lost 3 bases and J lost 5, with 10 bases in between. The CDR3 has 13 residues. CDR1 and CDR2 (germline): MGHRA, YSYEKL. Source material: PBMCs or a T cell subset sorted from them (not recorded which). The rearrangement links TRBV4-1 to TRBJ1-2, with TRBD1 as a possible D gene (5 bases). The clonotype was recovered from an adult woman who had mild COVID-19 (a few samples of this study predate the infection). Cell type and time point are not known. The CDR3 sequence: CASSQQGNYGYTF. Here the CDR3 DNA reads TGCGCCAGCAGCCAGCAGGGTAATTATGGCTACACCTTC.